This TCR beta chain was sequenced for a study of identical twins. Study findings and constraints: Where beta out-of-frame sequences were concerned, excess twin sharing was weaker. Insertions were reduced in abundant cord blood beta clonotypes but not in memory repertoires. For zero-insertion analyses, partial confounding could come from invariant MAIT and iNKT cells. Modelling approaches yielded underestimates of out-of-frame TCR alpha sharing between monozygotic twins.

TCRdb recomputed calls from the 5' RACE reads with MiXCR, one row per CDR3 protein. Of around 1.7 million distinct CDR3 sequences listed, around 29% are singletons. As concerns this clonotype: What it binds is not known.

The TCR comes from a newborn girl in good health. The sequencing sample was made of cord blood.

The CDR3, as DNA: TGTGCCAGCAGCGTTAGCGGGAGCGACACAGATACGCAGTATTTT. This encodes CASSVSGSDTDTQYF. This sequence joins TRBV9 and TRBJ2-3; TRBD2 aligns across 9 bases. The CDR3 consists of 15 residues. Per the germline V gene, CDR1 is SGDLS and CDR2 is YYNGEE. After removal of 2 bases from V and 2 bases from J, the junction contained 3 bases not matched to a gene.